This TCR beta chain was captured by sequencing in a study of T cells after yellow fever vaccination. Each CDR3 protein is one row after TCRdb ran MiXCR on the 5' RACE reads. The sample contains a few hundred thousand distinct CDR3 sequences, 8.7% of which appear only once. As for this clonotype: Its matching antigen is unknown.

Germline V gene data show CDR1 as SEHNR and CDR2 as FQNEAQ (reference sequence). This CDR3 contains 15 residues. V was pared by 1 base and J by 0 bases, with 9 bases between. Study results and caveats: Abundant bulk-population clonotypes could contaminate the FACS-sorted repertoires. Though it reached lower strength, the secondary response hit its peak faster, day 5 versus 15.

The source material was PBMCs, sampled on the day of the first yellow fever vaccination. The chain combines TRBV7-9 with TRBJ1-2; D is undetermined. The sequence was obtained from a man between 18 and 35 years old who received the YFV17D yellow fever vaccine. The CDR3 loop is CASSLGQLSNYGYTF. CDR3 nucleotide sequence: TGTGCCAGCAGCTTAGGGCAGCTCTCTAACTATGGCTACACCTTC.